These 21 T cell receptor beta chains were sequenced from one sample in a study of post-analysis software for immune sequencing data. Study findings and constraints: Patients had higher frequencies than controls of about five TRBV segments, including TRBV5-6, TRBV5-1 and TRBV20-1.

Unique molecular identifiers were present in the TCR beta cDNA libraries. TCRdb re-analysed the PCR reads in MiXCR, keeping a single row per CDR3 protein. Found here are 600,000 to 750,000 distinct CDR3 sequences, 55% to 60% of them singletons; the top ten hold around 11%. Their specific antigens are unknown. Specimen: blood. Every receptor here comes from a girl aged 2 to 9 with multiple sclerosis.

The chain has TRBV20-1 and TRBJ2-3; 8 positions agree with TRBD2. The CDR3 sequence is 14 residues long. The ends lost 2 bases at V and 3 bases at J; junction bases unmatched: 4. The V gene's germline CDR1 is DFQATT and CDR2 SNEGSKA (reference sequence). The CDR3 DNA sequence: TGCAGTGCTAGAACTAGCGGATTTACAGATACGCAGTATTTT. This codes for CSARTSGFTDTQYF.

The chain links TRBV7-9 to TRBJ1-1; 7 nucleotides line up with TRBD1. The trim removed 2 bases at V and 5 bases at J, leaving 8 bases unmatched. Germline lookup yields CDR1 SEHNR and CDR2 FQNEAQ (reference sequence). CDR3 length: 15 residues. Here the CDR3 DNA reads TGTGCCAGCAGCTTAAATGACAGGGCGGTTACTGAAGCTTTCTTT. Translated, it gives CASSLNDRAVTEAFF. The full variable domain, with the rest looked up from reference TRBV7-9 and TRBJ1-1, is DTGVSQNPRHKITKRGQNVTFRCDPISEHNRLYWYRQTLGQGPEFLTYFQNEAQLEKSRLLSDRFSAERPKGSFSTLEIQRTEQGDSAMYLCASSLNDRAVTEAFFGQGTRLTVV.

V usage is TRBV5-5 and J usage is TRBJ2-5; 8 bases fit TRBD1. Matching the DNA end better, TRBJ2-7 makes the J call doubtful. CDR1 is SGHKS and CDR2 is YYEKEE in the germline V gene (reference sequence). The length of the CDR3 is 16 residues. The CDR3 is CASSLYGTGIVYEQYF. DNA for the CDR3: TGTGCCAGCAGCTTATACGGGACAGGCATCGTCTACGAGCAGTACTTC.

This clonotype was counted a few times. Here the CDR3 reads CSASWGRRFTDTQYF. CDR3 nucleotide sequence: TGCAGTGCTAGCTGGGGCCGCCGATTCACAGATACGCAGTATTTT. The V and J genes are TRBV20-1 and TRBJ2-3, with a possible D match to TRBD1 (5 bases). The CDR3 is 15 residues long. The germline gives CDR1 DFQATT, CDR2 SNEGSKA (reference sequence). Between the trimmed V and J ends, which lost 3 bases and 2 bases, there was a span of 15 bases.

This clonotype was detected a few times. This chain joins TRBV6-5 and TRBJ2-3; 8 bases are a match to TRBD2. V lost 10 bases and J lost 0; bases outside the gene matches: 12. Germline V gene sequence: CDR1 MNHEY, CDR2 SVGAGI. The CDR3 runs to 16 residues. CDR3 nucleotides: TGTGCCACCGGGAGGGGAGAGCCCCTGAGCACAGATACGCAGTATTTT. It yields the protein CATGRGEPLSTDTQYF.

The rearrangement uses TRBV4-1 and TRBJ1-1; weak D call: TRBD1 (5 bases). Germline values: CDR1 MGHRA, CDR2 YSYEKL. V was trimmed by 2 bases and J by 8 bases, leaving 18 bases between them. The CDR3 length is 15 residues. The CDR3 protein is CASSQSGSGRSEAFF. CDR3 in DNA: TGCGCCAGCAGCCAATCCGGGTCAGGGCGGTCCGAAGCTTTCTTT.

The chain has TRBV20-1 and TRBJ2-1, with D maybe TRBD2 (5 bases). The CDR3 runs 14 residues. Germline CDR1 DFQATT, CDR2 SNEGSKA (reference sequence). Deletions cut 6 bases from V and 7 bases from J, with 19 bases between. The CDR3 region is CSAGPAARGNEQFF. CDR3 sequence (DNA): TGCAGTGCCGGACCGGCCGCGCGAGGGAATGAGCAGTTCTTC.

This clonotype was counted a few times. The gene calls are TRBV7-3 and TRBJ1-1; 7 bases match TRBD1. The CDR3 totals 14 residues. CDR1 is SGHTA and CDR2 is FQGTGA in the germline V gene. V was pared by 6 bases and J by 2 bases, with 6 bases of the junction left unmatched. CDR3 nucleotides: TGTGCCAGCAGTTCGACAGGGCGTAACACTGAAGCTTTCTTT. It specifies CASSSTGRNTEAFF.

V and J are TRBV7-9 and TRBJ2-7; D is unresolved. Deletions cut 5 bases from V and 3 bases from J, with 17 bases between. Per the germline V gene, CDR1 is SEHNR and CDR2 is FQNEAQ (reference sequence). The CDR3 is 15 amino acids. The CDR3 nucleotides read TGTGCCAGCAGCCCGGGTTCTTCCACGATCTACGAGCAGTACTTC. As protein: CASSPGSSTIYEQYF.

The V call is TRBV6-1, the J call TRBJ2-1, with D possibly called TRBD1 or TRBD2 (5 bases each). This CDR3 contains 14 residues. Germline V lookup: CDR1 MNHNS, CDR2 SASEGT. The ends were cut back, 10 bases at V and 5 bases at J, with 18 bases in the middle. The CDR3 bases are TGTGCCACCCTTGACAGAGGAGGCGACAATGAGCAGTTCTTC. Its translation is CATLDRGGDNEQFF.

The genes are TRBV12-3 or TRBV12-4 and TRBJ1-5; D gene ambiguous. The V and J ends lost 3 bases and 9 bases respectively, with 9 bases between them. This CDR3 has 12 amino acids. The CDR3 region has the DNA TGTGCCAGCAGTTTCCCCTCCCGGCCCCAGCATTTT. Its protein product is CASSFPSRPQHF.

In DNA, the CDR3 is TGTGCCAGCAGCCAAGAGGGACAGGGGACCAAAAACATTCAGTACTTC. This translates into CASSQEGQGTKNIQYF. The rearrangement joins TRBV4-2 to TRBJ2-4; 10 bases align to TRBD1. Trimming took 0 bases from V and 2 from J; bases not matched to a gene: 1. CDR1 LGHNA and CDR2 YNFKEQ come from the germline V gene. This CDR3 spans 16 amino acids.

In the case of this clonotype: This may be a read error, as it is one base from a much larger clone. The chain uses TRBV7-9 and TRBJ1-1; D call uncertain. CDR1 SEHNR and CDR2 FQNEAQ come from the germline V gene (reference sequence). This CDR3 is built from 11 residues. V lost 3 bases, J lost 4 bases, and 3 bases lay in between. CDR3 nucleotide sequence: TGTGCCAGCAGCTTGATCACTGAAGCTTTCTTT. Its protein is CASSLITEAFF.

J is TRBJ1-2 and V is TRBV7-9; no clear D gene. The V gene lost 7 bases and the J gene lost 8 bases, with 14 bases spanning the gap. CDR3 length: 12 residues. Germline CDR1 is SEHNR and CDR2 is FQNEAQ (reference sequence). The CDR3, as DNA: TGTGCCAGCACCCAAGGGTTTGAGGGCTACACCTTC. It translates to CASTQGFEGYTF.

DNA for the CDR3: TGTGCCAGCAGCTTAGAAGTAGGACATGCTGAAGCTTTCTTT. Protein product: CASSLEVGHAEAFF. The chain couples TRBV7-6 to TRBJ1-1; tentative D call: TRBD1 (5 bases). The CDR3 length is 14 residues. Germline V CDR1 and CDR2: SGHVS, FNYEAQ. The V gene lost 1 base and the J gene lost 6 bases, with 12 bases spanning the gap.

There are a few counts of this clonotype. This chain uses TRBV12-3 or TRBV12-4 with TRBJ2-1; the match to TRBD2 covers 7 bases. The CDR3 extends over 16 amino acids. The ends lost 6 bases at V and 8 bases at J; junction bases unmatched: 16. CDR3 protein: CASSPYSAGDGDEQFF. CDR3 DNA sequence: TGTGCCAGCAGCCCCTACTCCGCGGGAGACGGTGATGAGCAGTTCTTC.

The gene calls are TRBV12-3 or TRBV12-4 and TRBJ2-4; D unclear. The CDR3 is 14 amino acids. Trimming removed 2 bases at V and 8 bases at J, with 13 bases between. Written as DNA, the CDR3 is TGTGCCAGCAGTTTATCCGATAGTAGAGACATTCAGTACTTC. Protein: CASSLSDSRDIQYF.

The chain joins TRBV27 to TRBJ2-3; 10 nucleotides match TRBD2. The CDR3 is 11 residues long. Losses at the gene ends were 8 bases for V and 13 bases for J; bases not matched to a gene: 6. Germline CDR1 and CDR2: MNHEY and SMNVEV (reference sequence). CDR3 coding DNA: TGTGCCAGCCCCTCTAGCGGGAGTGAGTATTTT. This codes for CASPSSGSEYF.

This chain uses TRBV9 with TRBJ2-3; 13 nucleotides line up with TRBD2. Germline CDR1 SGDLS, CDR2 YYNGEE. This CDR3 spans 17 amino acids. The trim removed 5 bases at V and 3 bases at J, leaving 9 bases unmatched. The CDR3 region has the DNA TGTGCCAGCAGGGGACTAGCGGGGTCCTCGGGAACAGATACGCAGTATTTT. Protein product: CASRGLAGSSGTDTQYF.

This clonotype was seen only a few times. The gene calls are TRBV12-3 or TRBV12-4 and TRBJ2-7; 7 nucleotides line up with TRBD2. The junction had 8 bases not matched to a gene; V was cut back by 6 bases and J by 6 bases. This CDR3 has 13 amino acids. The CDR3 bases are TGTGCCAGCAGCGCACTAGCGTCTCTCGAGCAGTACTTC. It translates to CASSALASLEQYF.

The chain carries TRBV6-2 or TRBV6-3 and TRBJ2-1; 15 bases are shared with TRBD2. V shed 4 bases, J shed 6 bases, and the junction held 1 base outside the gene matches. CDR1 and CDR2 (germline): MNHEY, SVGEGT. The CDR3 sequence is 15 residues long. The CDR3 sequence is CASSWGLAGGNEQFF. In DNA form, the CDR3 reads TGTGCCAGCAGTTGGGGACTAGCGGGAGGCAATGAGCAGTTCTTC.